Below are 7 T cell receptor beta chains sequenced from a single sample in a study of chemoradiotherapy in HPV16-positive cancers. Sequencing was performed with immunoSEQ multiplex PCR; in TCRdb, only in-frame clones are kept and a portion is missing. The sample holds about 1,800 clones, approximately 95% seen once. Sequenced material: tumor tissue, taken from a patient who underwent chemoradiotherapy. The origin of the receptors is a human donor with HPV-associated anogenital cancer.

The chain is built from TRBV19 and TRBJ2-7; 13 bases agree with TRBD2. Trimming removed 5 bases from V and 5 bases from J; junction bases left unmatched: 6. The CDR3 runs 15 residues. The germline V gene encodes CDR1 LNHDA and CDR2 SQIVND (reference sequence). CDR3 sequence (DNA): TGTGCCAGTAGTCGGACTAGCGGGAGCATGAACGAGCAGTACTTC. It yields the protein CASSRTSGSMNEQYF.

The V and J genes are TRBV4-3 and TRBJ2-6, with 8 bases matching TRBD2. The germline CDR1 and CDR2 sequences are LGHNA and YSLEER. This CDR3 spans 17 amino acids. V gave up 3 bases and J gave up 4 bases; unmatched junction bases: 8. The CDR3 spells CASSHGFSGAGANVLTF. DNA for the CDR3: TGCGCCAGCAGCCACGGATTTAGCGGGGCGGGGGCCAACGTCCTGACTTTC.

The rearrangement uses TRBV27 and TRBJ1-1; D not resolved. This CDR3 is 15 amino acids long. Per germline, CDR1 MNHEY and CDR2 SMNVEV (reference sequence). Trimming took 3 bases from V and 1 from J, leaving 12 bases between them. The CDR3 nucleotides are TGTGCCAGCAGTTTTGACTCCTTTGGGAACACTGAAGCTTTCTTT. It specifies CASSFDSFGNTEAFF.

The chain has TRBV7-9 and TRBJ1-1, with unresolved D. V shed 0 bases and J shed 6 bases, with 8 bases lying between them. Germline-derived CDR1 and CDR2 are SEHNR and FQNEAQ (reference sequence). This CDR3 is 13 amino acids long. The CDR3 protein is CASSLARFSEAFF. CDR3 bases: TGTGCCAGCAGCTTAGCTCGGTTTTCTGAAGCTTTCTTT.

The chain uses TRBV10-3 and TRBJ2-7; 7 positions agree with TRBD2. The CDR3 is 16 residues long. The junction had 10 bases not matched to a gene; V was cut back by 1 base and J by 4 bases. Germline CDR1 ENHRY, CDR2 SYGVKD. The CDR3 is CAISELAGASKYEQYF. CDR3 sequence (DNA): TGTGCCATCAGTGAGTTGGCGGGAGCAAGTAAGTACGAGCAGTACTTC.

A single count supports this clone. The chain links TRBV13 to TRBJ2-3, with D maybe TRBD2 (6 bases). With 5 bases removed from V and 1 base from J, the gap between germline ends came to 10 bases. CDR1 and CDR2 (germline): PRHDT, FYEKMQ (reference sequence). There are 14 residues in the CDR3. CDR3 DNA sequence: TGTGCCAGCAGCCCTAGGGAGGGCACAGATACGCAGTATTTT. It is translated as CASSPREGTDTQYF.

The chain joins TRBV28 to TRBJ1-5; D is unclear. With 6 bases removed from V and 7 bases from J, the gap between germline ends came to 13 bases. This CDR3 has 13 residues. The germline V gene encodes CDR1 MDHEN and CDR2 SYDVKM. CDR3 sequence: CASRSFDDQPQHF. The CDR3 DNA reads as TGTGCCAGCAGGAGCTTCGATGACCAGCCCCAGCATTTT.